The present T cell receptor beta chain was sequenced within a study of multiple sclerosis patients with progressive multifocal leukoencephalopathy. Study findings and constraints: It is unclear whether the findings reflect JC virus infection or general immunocompromise.

Assay used: immunoSEQ multiplex PCR; TCRdb lists only in-frame clones, some missing. The data hold more than 30,000 clones, with about nine tenths observed a single time. The CDR3 is 11 amino acids. The junction had 5 bases not matched to a gene; V was cut back by 4 bases and J by 14 bases. The germline CDR1 and CDR2 sequences are SGHTA and FQGNSA. Time point here: time of PML onset. As regards this clone: Its target is unknown.

Sequenced here: PBMCs, sampled from a patient treated with natalizumab. This rearrangement joins TRBV7-2 to TRBJ2-1; 7 nucleotides align to TRBD2. The TCR was taken from a woman aged 40 to 55 with progressive multifocal leukoencephalopathy. The CDR3 DNA reads TGTGCCAGCAGCTCCGGGACTATCAAGTTCTTC. Translated: CASSSGTIKFF.